These T cell receptor beta chains were read from a single sample in a study of tumor-infiltrating lymphocytes in localized non-small cell lung cancer. Only in-frame clones appear in the TCRdb table, and some are missing; sequencing was by immunoSEQ multiplex PCR. The data show 9,000 to 10,000 clones, approximately 82% seen once. Source material: lung tumor tissue. These receptors all come from a human donor with non-small cell lung cancer. Both conserved end residues are part of each CDR3. A D gene is named only where the DNA matches it firmly. Size is stated for part of the rows, as once, few or many counts, or as a class when the clone is expanded.

TRBV18,TRBJ1-6,TRBD1,NA,TGTGCCAGCTCACCGGGACAGGGTAATTCACCCCTCCACTTT,CASSPGQGNSPLHF
TRBV5-1,TRBJ2-3,TRBD2,once,TGCGCCAGCAGCAGCTCCGGGAGGGGCACAGATACGCAGTATTTT,CASSSSGRGTDTQYF
TRBV18,TRBJ2-7,TRBD2,NA,TGTGCCAGCTCCCAGGGACTAGCGGGAACCTACGAGCAGTACTTC,CASSQGLAGTYEQYF
TRBV28,TRBJ2-7,TRBD1,NA,TGTGCCAGCAGTTTAGGGGTAAGGACAGGGGGCGAGCAGTACTTC,CASSLGVRTGGEQYF
TRBV7-3,TRBJ2-3,NA,NA,TGTGCCAGCAGCGTGGGAAACACAGATACGCAGTATTTT,CASSVGNTDTQYF
TRBV15,TRBJ2-1,TRBD1,NA,TGTGCCACCAGCAGAGGGGGACAGGGGGCGTTTGAGCAGTTCTTC,CATSRGGQGAFEQFF
TRBV7-8,TRBJ2-7,TRBD1,NA,TGTGCCAGCAGCTTAAGATTGGGGACAGGGGTGTCCGAGCAGTACTTC,CASSLRLGTGVSEQYF
TRBV19,TRBJ1-5,NA,NA,TGTGCCAGTACCCTTTCTACAGGACCGAATCAGCCCCAGCATTTT,CASTLSTGPNQPQHF
TRBV28,TRBJ2-7,TRBD2,NA,TGTGCCAGCAGTCCACCTCAGAGCGGGAGCAACGAGCAGTACTTC,CASSPPQSGSNEQYF
TRBV6-1,TRBJ1-4,NA,NA,TGTGCCAGCTCAGTAGGGCTTAATGAAAAACTGTTTTTT,CASSVGLNEKLFF
TRBV2,TRBJ2-4,NA,NA,TGTGCCAGCAGTGCCAGTGGGCAAAACATTCAGTACTTC,CASSASGQNIQYF
TRBV5-1,TRBJ2-3,NA,NA,TGCGCCAGCAGCTTGGCGCGGGCAAACGCGGATACGCAGTATTTT,CASSLARANADTQYF
TRBV28,TRBJ1-2,TRBD1,NA,TGTGCCAGCAGTTTATGGGGACAGGGGGCCGCTGGCTACACCTTC,CASSLWGQGAAGYTF
TRBV7-2,TRBJ2-7,TRBD2,NA,TGTGCCAGCAGCTTGGTCCCACTAGCGGGTTACGAGCAGTACTTC,CASSLVPLAGYEQYF
TRBV6-1,TRBJ2-7,NA,NA,TGTGCCAGCAGTGACCCAGGGAGGCAGTACTTC,CASSDPGRQYF
TRBV6-5,TRBJ2-1,TRBD2,NA,TGTGCCAGCAGTTACTCTATACTAGCGAGATATGAGCAGTTCTTC,CASSYSILARYEQFF
TRBV27,TRBJ2-3,TRBD2,NA,TGTGCCAGCAGTCCCGGGACTAGCGGGATGAAAGGAGATACGCAGTATTTT,CASSPGTSGMKGDTQYF
TRBV7-9,TRBJ1-2,NA,NA,TGTGCCAGCAGCTCTCCATACGAGAGGGGGGGGTATGGCTACACCTTC,CASSSPYERGGYGYTF
TRBV18,TRBJ1-6,TRBD1,once,TGTGCCAGCTCACCTTCTCCCGGGACAGGGGTCTATAATTCACCCCTCCACTTT,CASSPSPGTGVYNSPLHF
TRBV29-1,TRBJ2-5,NA,once,TGCAGCCATACGGGTAGGGTGGTAGAGACCCAGTACTTC,CSHTGRVVETQYF
TRBV7-2,TRBJ2-5,NA,NA,TGTGCCAGCAGCCAAGGACAGTTAGGGGAGACCCAGTACTTC,CASSQGQLGETQYF
TRBV6-4,TRBJ2-1,NA,NA,TGTGCCAGCAGTACAGGGAACTCCTACAATGAGCAGTTCTTC,CASSTGNSYNEQFF
TRBV4-2,TRBJ2-7,TRBD1,few,TGTGCCAGCAGCCAGAATTCCTCCGGGACAGGTGCCTACGAGCAGTACTTC,CASSQNSSGTGAYEQYF
TRBV20-1,TRBJ2-2,NA,once,TGCAGTGCTAGGGCCTTCGGGGAGCTGTTTTTT,CSARAFGELFF
TRBV30,TRBJ2-3,TRBD2,NA,TGTGCCTGGGGGGAGGGCAGAGACTTCACAGATACGCAGTATTTT,CAWGEGRDFTDTQYF
TRBV5-6,TRBJ1-6,NA,NA,TGTGCCAGCAGCTACAGAGAAGGTGGCACCCTGGATTCACCCCTCCACTTT,CASSYREGGTLDSPLHF
TRBV30,TRBJ2-1,NA,NA,TGTGCCTGGAGTGTACAGAGGAATGAGCAGTTCTTC,CAWSVQRNEQFF
TRBV23-1,TRBJ1-2,NA,NA,TGCGCCAGCAGTCCCCCATACGGGCGTTTCGTTAGTTGTGGCTACACCTTC,CASSPPYGRFVSCGYTF
TRBV6-1,TRBJ1-1,TRBD1,NA,TGTGCCAGCAGCCGACAGGGGAACACTGAAGCTTTCTTT,CASSRQGNTEAFF